Listed below are T cell receptor beta chains from one sample, sequenced in a study of blood T cell repertoires in COVID-19. TCRdb keeps only in-frame clones here, not all; method: immunoSEQ multiplex PCR. The sample has approximately 53,000 clones, 70% to 80% seen once; the top ten hold about 5.8%. Sequenced: PBMCs or T cells enriched from blood (not recorded which). These receptors all stem from a woman aged 45-65 years with acute COVID-19. CDR3s include the opening cysteine and the closing phenylalanine or tryptophan. Each record gives: clone size, V gene, D gene, J gene, CDR3 DNA, CDR3 protein. A D gene is named only where the DNA matches it firmly. Part of the rows lack a size; the others show once, few, many or a class for expanded clones.

clone size: -; V gene: TRBV11-3; D gene: TRBD2; J gene: TRBJ2-1; CDR3 DNA: TGTGCCAGCAGCTCGGGGGGGTCTACCAGCGGTGAGCAGTTCTTC; CDR3 protein: CASSSGGSTSGEQFF
clone size: few; V gene: TRBV30; D gene: -; J gene: TRBJ1-1; CDR3 DNA: TGTGCCTGGAGTAAGCTACAGGGCGGGAACACTGAAGCTTTCTTT; CDR3 protein: CAWSKLQGGNTEAFF
clone size: -; V gene: TRBV19; D gene: -; J gene: TRBJ1-6; CDR3 DNA: TGTGCCAGTAGTAAAAGGGGAGGGTCCTATAATTCACCCCTCCACTTT; CDR3 protein: CASSKRGGSYNSPLHF
clone size: -; V gene: TRBV3-1/TRBV3-2; D gene: -; J gene: TRBJ2-7; CDR3 DNA: TGTGCCAGCAGCCAAGATCGCAGGGACGAGCAGTACTTC; CDR3 protein: CASSQDRRDEQYF
clone size: -; V gene: TRBV7-3; D gene: -; J gene: TRBJ2-1; CDR3 DNA: TGTGCCAGCAGCTTAGGTAGTGTCTATGAGCAGTTCTTC; CDR3 protein: CASSLGSVYEQFF
clone size: -; V gene: TRBV25-1; D gene: -; J gene: TRBJ1-4; CDR3 DNA: TGTGCCAGCAGTGAAACAGGGCGGGAAAAACTGTTTTTT; CDR3 protein: CASSETGREKLFF
clone size: once; V gene: TRBV6-5; D gene: -; J gene: TRBJ1-3; CDR3 DNA: TGTGCCAGCAGCCTGTCCACGGGGGGAAACACCATATATTTT; CDR3 protein: CASSLSTGGNTIYF
clone size: -; V gene: TRBV5-4; D gene: TRBD1; J gene: TRBJ1-6; CDR3 DNA: TGTGCCAGCAGCCAGGACAGGACGCTTTCACCCCTCCACTTT; CDR3 protein: CASSQDRTLSPLHF
clone size: -; V gene: TRBV5-4; D gene: TRBD1; J gene: TRBJ1-2; CDR3 DNA: TGTGCCAGCAGCGGCCCCCTCACAGGGGGCCATGGCTACACCTTC; CDR3 protein: CASSGPLTGGHGYTF
clone size: -; V gene: TRBV2; D gene: -; J gene: TRBJ1-2; CDR3 DNA: TGTGCCAGCAGTGAACAGGGCCGAGGCTACACCTTC; CDR3 protein: CASSEQGRGYTF
clone size: -; V gene: TRBV4-1; D gene: TRBD2; J gene: TRBJ2-1; CDR3 DNA: TGCGCCAGCAGCCAAGCCGGGACTAGCGGGGGGGTAGGAGCGCAGTTCTTC; CDR3 protein: CASSQAGTSGGVGAQFF
clone size: -; V gene: TRBV4-2; D gene: TRBD1; J gene: TRBJ1-4; CDR3 DNA: TGTGCCAGCAGCCCGCTCGCAGGGGGCGGTAATGAAAAACTGTTTTTT; CDR3 protein: CASSPLAGGGNEKLFF
clone size: -; V gene: TRBV5-1; D gene: -; J gene: TRBJ2-7; CDR3 DNA: TGCGCCAGCAGCTACGCCCCTGGACAGATAACTGGAGAGCAGTACTTC; CDR3 protein: CASSYAPGQITGEQYF
clone size: -; V gene: TRBV2; D gene: TRBD2; J gene: TRBJ2-3; CDR3 DNA: TGTGCCAGCAGTGAAGGGGGGGGGAATACGCAGTATTTT; CDR3 protein: CASSEGGGNTQYF
clone size: once; V gene: TRBV19; D gene: -; J gene: TRBJ1-5; CDR3 DNA: TGTGCCAGTAGTATAGACTGGCAGGCTTATCAGCCCCAGCATTTT; CDR3 protein: CASSIDWQAYQPQHF
clone size: -; V gene: TRBV6-1; D gene: -; J gene: TRBJ2-2; CDR3 DNA: TGTGCCAGCATGCCCTATACTAACACCGGGGAGCTGTTTTTT; CDR3 protein: CASMPYTNTGELFF
clone size: -; V gene: TRBV24-1; D gene: TRBD2; J gene: TRBJ2-3; CDR3 DNA: TGTGCCACCAGTGATCCCCCCCCGCGGGGGGTAGCAGATACGCAGTATTTT; CDR3 protein: CATSDPPPRGVADTQYF
clone size: once; V gene: TRBV2; D gene: -; J gene: TRBJ1-2; CDR3 DNA: TGTGCCAGCAGGCTAGCTAACTATGGCTACACCTTC; CDR3 protein: CASRLANYGYTF
clone size: -; V gene: TRBV7-2; D gene: TRBD2; J gene: TRBJ2-7; CDR3 DNA: TGTGCCAGCAGCTTAGTTGGGACTACCTCCTACGAGCAGTACTTC; CDR3 protein: CASSLVGTTSYEQYF
clone size: -; V gene: TRBV3-1/TRBV3-2; D gene: -; J gene: TRBJ1-1; CDR3 DNA: TGTGCCAGCAGCCAAGGATCCGGTCGCGCTGAAGCTTTCTTT; CDR3 protein: CASSQGSGRAEAFF
clone size: -; V gene: TRBV5-1; D gene: -; J gene: TRBJ1-1; CDR3 DNA: TGCGCCAGCAGGGAGCCGAACACTGAAGCTTTCTTT; CDR3 protein: CASREPNTEAFF
clone size: once; V gene: TRBV10-1; D gene: TRBD1; J gene: TRBJ2-1; CDR3 DNA: TGCGCCAGCAGTGAGGGACAGGTAGCCTACAATGAGCAGTTCTTC; CDR3 protein: CASSEGQVAYNEQFF
clone size: -; V gene: TRBV6-5; D gene: -; J gene: TRBJ2-2; CDR3 DNA: TGTGCCAGCAGTTACGAGGCACTTCGGGGCACCGGGGAGCTGTTTTTT; CDR3 protein: CASSYEALRGTGELFF
clone size: few; V gene: TRBV4-2; D gene: -; J gene: TRBJ2-2; CDR3 DNA: TGTGCCAGCAGCCCACAGGGACTAAGTCACACCGGGGAGCTGTTTTTT; CDR3 protein: CASSPQGLSHTGELFF
clone size: -; V gene: TRBV2; D gene: TRBD1; J gene: TRBJ2-2; CDR3 DNA: TGTGCCAGCAGTGAACAGGGGGCGAAGAATACCGGGGAGCTGTTTTTT; CDR3 protein: CASSEQGAKNTGELFF
clone size: few; V gene: TRBV7-9; D gene: TRBD1; J gene: TRBJ1-4; CDR3 DNA: TGTGCCAGCAGCTTGTACCGGGACAGGGGACAAGAAAAACTGTTTTTT; CDR3 protein: CASSLYRDRGQEKLFF